This paragraph covers one T cell receptor (beta chain) sequence. Its antigen remains unknown. Treatment of the sample: 15 to 20 received Ad26.COV2.S at low or high dose, single or two shots; 5 received placebo; per-sample allocation not given. Repertoires come from day 63 after the first vaccine or placebo injection. Expression of Wuhan-strain SARS-CoV-2 spike came from the Ad26 vector that formed the vaccine. The protocol was immunoSEQ multiplex PCR, while the TCRdb copy is restricted to in-frame clones and leaves out a portion. Of hundreds of thousands of clones in the sample, about 88% were seen once. This entry belongs to a study of Ad26.COV2.S vaccination and SARS-CoV-2 variants. Background on the study: Within the COV1001 Ad26.COV2.S trial arm, the donor was enrolled. Recipients of Ad26.COV2.S got it intramuscularly, once or twice 56 days apart.

Study-wide findings and caveats: Possible underestimation of total T cell responses by the TCR breadth and depth analyses was noted.

The sample was peripheral blood, taken in a trial of Ad26.COV2.S vaccine versus placebo. The clonotype was recovered from a person aged 18-65 years who received the Ad26.COV2.S COVID-19 vaccine or a placebo.

DNA for the CDR3: TGTGCCAGCAGCCGGTTGTTAGGGACAGGGAATGGCTACACCTTC. It codes for CASSRLLGTGNGYTF. V gene TRBV7-3 combines with J gene TRBJ1-2; the match to TRBD1 covers 9 bases. Germline loops: CDR1 SGHTA, CDR2 FQGTGA. V was pared by 5 bases and J by 6 bases, with 10 bases of the junction left unmatched. The CDR3 sequence is 15 residues long.